The 19 T cell receptor beta chains presented below share a single source sample, sequenced in a study of metastatic and nonmetastatic thyroid tumors. TCRdb re-called the PCR reads through MiXCR. The data contain some 23,000 clones, approximately 23% of them seen just once; the ten biggest clones take up 9% to 15%. Until they underwent thyroid surgery, no patient had received any treatment. The material sequenced was tumor tissue. The receptor source for this set is a female donor with papillary thyroid cancer or a benign thyroid nodule (not recorded which). Some clones in this sample may be carry-over from other donors' samples.

The CDR3: CASSQDPRGDYGYTF. CDR3 DNA: TGCGCCAGCAGCCAAGATCCCCGCGGGGACTATGGCTACACCTTC. The chain has TRBV4-1 and TRBJ1-2, with D uncertain. Trimming took off 0 bases at V and 3 bases at J, with 11 bases between the two ends. The CDR3 loop spans 15 amino acids. From germline, CDR1 is MGHRA and CDR2 YSYEKL.

In the case of this clone: This may be a read error, as it is one base from a much larger clone. Different DNA sequences within this sample yield the same CDR3. The chain is built from TRBV6-1 and TRBJ2-1, with D uncertain. Trimming removed 3 bases at V and 12 bases at J, with 6 bases between. The CDR3 has 10 amino acids. In germline, CDR1 is MNHNS, CDR2 SASEGT. The CDR3: CASSEDRQFF. In nucleotides, the CDR3 is TGTGCCAGCAGTGAGGATAGGCAGTTCTTC.

This clone has ten or more counts. The gene calls are TRBV6-2 or TRBV6-3 and TRBJ2-3; 9 nucleotides agree with TRBD2. This CDR3 is built from 15 residues. Trimming at V came to 2 bases and at J to 0 bases, leaving 0 bases not matched to a gene. The V gene's germline CDR1 is MNHEY and CDR2 SVGEGT. CDR3 residues: CASSYTSGSTDTQYF. Written as DNA, the CDR3 is TGTGCCAGCAGTTACACTAGCGGGAGCACAGATACGCAGTATTTT.

This clone appeared a single time. V usage is TRBV7-2 and J usage is TRBJ1-1; possibly TRBD1 for D (6 bases). The CDR3 runs 15 residues. Trimming removed 6 bases at V and 1 base at J, with 15 bases between. In germline, CDR1 is SGHTA, CDR2 FQGNSA. CDR3 protein: CASRPPQGANTEAFF. The CDR3 coding sequence is TGTGCCAGCAGGCCCCCACAGGGAGCGAACACTGAAGCTTTCTTT.

The chain is built from TRBV18 and TRBJ1-1; no clear D. The germline V and J ends were trimmed by 6 bases and 0 bases, with 17 bases remaining between them. This CDR3 has 16 residues. Per the germline V gene, CDR1 is KGHSH and CDR2 is LQKENI. CDR3 sequence reads: CASSPNSGNMNTEAFF. DNA of the CDR3: TGTGCCAGCTCCCCGAACTCCGGGAACATGAACACTGAAGCTTTCTTT.

The chain has TRBV6-2 or TRBV6-3 and TRBJ1-5; D is unclear. The CDR3 has 16 amino acids. Germline V gene lookup returns CDR1 MNHEY and CDR2 SVGEGT. Trimming shortened V by 2 bases and J by 2 bases, and 13 bases separated the two germline ends. The CDR3 sequence: CASSYGFGMGNQPQHF. DNA for the CDR3: TGTGCCAGCAGTTACGGGTTTGGTATGGGCAATCAGCCCCAGCATTTT.

In its sample, this clone is medium-sized (0.01 to 0.1%). This chain uses TRBV27 with TRBJ1-6; weak D call: TRBD1 (6 bases). V shed 2 bases and J shed 8 bases, with 10 bases lying between them. CDR1 is MNHEY, CDR2 SMNVEV, per germline (reference sequence). The CDR3 runs 14 residues. Here the CDR3 reads CASSLDRWDSPLHF. The CDR3 DNA is TGTGCCAGCAGTTTAGACAGGTGGGATTCACCCCTCCACTTT.

This clone was detected ten times or more. V gene TRBV2 combines with J gene TRBJ2-3; D is tentatively TRBD1 or TRBD2 (6 bases each). Looked up from germline, CDR1 is SNHLY and CDR2 is FYNNEI. The CDR3 length is 14 residues. Trimming took 4 bases from V and 5 from J, leaving 13 bases between them. CDR3 in amino acids: CASSGGALQDTQYF. CDR3 nucleotides: TGTGCCAGCAGTGGGGGGGCCCTGCAAGATACGCAGTATTTT.

This clone counts as large. CDR3 coding DNA: TGTGCCACCAAGGCGGAGGGTCAGCCCCAGCATTTT. Encoded protein: CATKAEGQPQHF. V gene TRBV24-1 combines with J gene TRBJ1-5; no firm D call. Germline-derived CDR1 and CDR2 are KGHDR and SFDVKD. The CDR3 covers 12 residues. Trimming removed 8 bases at V and 6 bases at J, with 10 bases between.

This chain links TRBV20-1 with TRBJ2-5; 7 bases fit TRBD1. Per the germline V gene, CDR1 is DFQATT and CDR2 is SNEGSKA (reference sequence). V dropped 6 bases and J dropped 2; count of bases not matched to a gene: 6. The CDR3 extends over 13 amino acids. In nucleotides, the CDR3 is TGCAGTGCCCGGGACAGACAACAAGAGACCCAGTACTTC. It codes for CSARDRQQETQYF.

This clone is judged medium-sized. This chain uses TRBV12-3 or TRBV12-4 with TRBJ2-7; possibly TRBD1 or TRBD2 for D (6 bases each). The CDR3 runs 10 residues. Trimming took off 11 bases at V and 5 bases at J, with 10 bases between the two ends. In DNA form, the CDR3 reads TGTGCCGGGGGGCAGAACGAGCAGTACTTC. Protein sequence: CAGGQNEQYF.

This chain connects TRBV7-9 to TRBJ2-7; D might be TRBD1 or TRBD2, each matching 5 bases. Germline assignment: CDR1 SEHNR and CDR2 FQNEAQ (reference sequence). This CDR3 is built from 13 residues. Trimming removed 5 bases at V and 7 bases at J, with 15 bases between. CDR3: CASSLEGLGEQYF. The CDR3 DNA reads as TGTGCCAGCAGCCTAGAGGGGTTAGGGGAGCAGTACTTC. Supplemented by reference TRBV7-9 and TRBJ2-7, the full variable domain reads DTGVSQNPRHKITKRGQNVTFRCDPISEHNRLYWYRQTLGQGPEFLTYFQNEAQLEKSRLLSDRFSAERPKGSFSTLEIQRTEQGDSAMYLCASSLEGLGEQYFGPGTRLTVT.

This clone was observed a few times. The V gene is TRBV12-3 or TRBV12-4, the J gene TRBJ2-1, with 9 nucleotides matching TRBD2. The ends lost 4 bases at V and 1 base at J; junction bases unmatched: 5. This CDR3 has 16 amino acids. CDR3 amino acids: CASSSTLAGSYNEQFF. CDR3 DNA sequence: TGTGCCAGCAGTTCAACCCTAGCGGGATCCTACAATGAGCAGTTCTTC.

This clone has a count of ten or more. An end of the junction does not agree with germline; a read error may underlie this. The chain couples TRBV5-6 to TRBJ2-3; 9 bases line up with TRBD2. Germline assignment: CDR1 SGHDT and CDR2 YYEEEE. This CDR3 has 18 residues. CDR3 DNA: TGTGCCAGCACCTTGTCCAGACCGGGACTAGCTCGCACAGATACGCAGTATTTT. This codes for CASTLSRPGLARTDTQYF.

This clone has a handful of counts. The chain couples TRBV6-5 to TRBJ1-2; a weak D match, TRBD1 (6 bases). The germline CDR1 and CDR2 sequences are MNHEY and SVGAGI. V was shortened by 2 bases and J by 2 bases, with 12 bases between the two germline ends. The CDR3 has 15 amino acids. The CDR3: CASSYRGIGNYGYTF. CDR3 DNA sequence: TGTGCCAGCAGTTACAGGGGGATTGGAAACTATGGCTACACCTTC.

The CDR3 nucleotides are TGCAGTCCAGGACAGGCGAATCAGCCCCAGCATTTT. It translates to CSPGQANQPQHF. The rearrangement uses TRBV20-1 and TRBJ1-5, with 7 bases fitting TRBD1. CDR3 length equals 12 residues. Germline trimming cut 8 bases from V and 4 bases from J; bases unmatched to any gene: 5. Germline CDR1 is DFQATT and CDR2 is SNEGSKA (reference sequence).

A few counts support this clone. The chain recombines TRBV28 with TRBJ1-2; D is undetermined. CDR3 length: 14 residues. V was shortened by 8 bases and J by 7 bases, with 20 bases between the two germline ends. CDR1 is MDHEN, CDR2 SYDVKM, per germline. CDR3 DNA: TGTGCCAGCTTTGGGTTACAAGGGAATCGTGGCTACACCTTC. Translating it yields CASFGLQGNRGYTF.

This clone was detected only a few times. The J gene is TRBJ2-7, the V gene TRBV12-3 or TRBV12-4, with 16 bases matching TRBD2. The V gene end was trimmed by 6 bases and the J gene end by 7 bases; junction bases not matched to a gene: 6. The CDR3 sequence is 15 residues long. CDR3 bases: TGTGCCAGCAGGGGGACTAGCGGGAGGGCTCAAGAGCAGTACTTC. This gives the protein CASRGTSGRAQEQYF.

The chain is built from TRBV13 and TRBJ2-1; possibly TRBD1 for D (6 bases). CDR1 is PRHDT, CDR2 FYEKMQ, per germline (reference sequence). This CDR3 has 15 amino acids. Deletions cut 2 bases from V and 5 bases from J, with 13 bases between. CDR3 region: CASSLTGGVNNEQFF. CDR3 DNA: TGTGCCAGCAGCTTAACTGGGGGCGTCAACAATGAGCAGTTCTTC.